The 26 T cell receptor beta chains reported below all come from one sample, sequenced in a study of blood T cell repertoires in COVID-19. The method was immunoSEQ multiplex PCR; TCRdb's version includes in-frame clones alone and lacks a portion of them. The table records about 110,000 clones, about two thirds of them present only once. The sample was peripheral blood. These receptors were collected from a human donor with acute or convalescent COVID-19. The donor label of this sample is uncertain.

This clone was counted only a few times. CDR3: CASSSEETASYEQYF. Written as DNA, the CDR3 is TGTGCCAGTAGTTCAGAGGAGACAGCCTCCTACGAGCAGTACTTC. V is TRBV19 and J is TRBJ2-7, with a possible D match to TRBD1 (5 bases). The CDR3 runs 15 residues. Trimming cost V 5 bases and J 0 bases, with 14 bases left between them. Germline CDR1 and CDR2: LNHDA and SQIVND (reference sequence).

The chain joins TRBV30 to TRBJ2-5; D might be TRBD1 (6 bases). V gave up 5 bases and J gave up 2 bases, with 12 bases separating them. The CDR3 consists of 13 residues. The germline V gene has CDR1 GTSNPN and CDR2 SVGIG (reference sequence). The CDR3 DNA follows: TGTGCCTGGGCACAGGGATATCAAGAGACCCAGTACTTC. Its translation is CAWAQGYQETQYF.

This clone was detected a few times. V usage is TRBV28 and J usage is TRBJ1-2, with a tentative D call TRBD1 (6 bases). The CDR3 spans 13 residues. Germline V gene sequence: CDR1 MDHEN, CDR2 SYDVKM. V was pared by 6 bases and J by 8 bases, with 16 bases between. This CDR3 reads CASSSYRVGGYTF. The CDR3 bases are TGTGCCAGCAGCTCATACAGGGTAGGCGGCTACACCTTC.

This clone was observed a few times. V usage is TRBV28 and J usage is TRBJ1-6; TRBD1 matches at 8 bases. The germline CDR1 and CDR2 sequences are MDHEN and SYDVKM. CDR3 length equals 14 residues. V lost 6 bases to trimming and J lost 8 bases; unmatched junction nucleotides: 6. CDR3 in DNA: TGTGCCAGCAGGACCACAGGGGGGGATTCACCCCTCCACTTT. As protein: CASRTTGGDSPLHF.

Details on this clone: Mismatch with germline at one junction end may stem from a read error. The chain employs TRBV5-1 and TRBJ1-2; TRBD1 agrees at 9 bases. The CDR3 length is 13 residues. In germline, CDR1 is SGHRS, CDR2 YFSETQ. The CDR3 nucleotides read TGCGCCAGCAGCTTGGACAGGGGGCTCGGCTACATCTTC. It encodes CASSLDRGLGYIF. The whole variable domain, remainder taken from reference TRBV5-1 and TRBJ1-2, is KAGVTQTPRYLIKTRGQQVTLSCSPISGHRSVSWYQQTPGQGLQFLFEYFSETQRNKGNFPGRFSGRQFSNSRSEMNVSTLELGDSALYLCASSLDRGLGYIFGSGTRLTVV.

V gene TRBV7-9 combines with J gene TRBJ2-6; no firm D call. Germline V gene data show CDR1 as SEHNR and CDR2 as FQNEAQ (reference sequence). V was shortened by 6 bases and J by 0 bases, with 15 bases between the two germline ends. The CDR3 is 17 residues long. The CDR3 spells CASSRTVGGSGANVLTF. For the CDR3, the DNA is TGTGCCAGCAGTCGAACAGTTGGTGGCTCTGGGGCCAACGTCCTGACTTTC.

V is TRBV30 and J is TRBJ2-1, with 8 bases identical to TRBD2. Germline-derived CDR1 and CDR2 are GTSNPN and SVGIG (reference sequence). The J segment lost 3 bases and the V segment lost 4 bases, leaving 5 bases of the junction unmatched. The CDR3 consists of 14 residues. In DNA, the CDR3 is TGTGCCTGGAATAGGGGACTAGTCTACAATGAGCAGTTCTTC. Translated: CAWNRGLVYNEQFF.

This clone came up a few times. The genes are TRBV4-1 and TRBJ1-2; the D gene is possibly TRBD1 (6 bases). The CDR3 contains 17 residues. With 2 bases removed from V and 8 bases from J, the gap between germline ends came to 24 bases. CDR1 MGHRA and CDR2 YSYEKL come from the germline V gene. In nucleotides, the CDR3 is TGCGCCAGCAGCCAATTAGTGGGGGGGCGCGGGTCGTACGGCTACACCTTC. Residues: CASSQLVGGRGSYGYTF.

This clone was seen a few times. The CDR3 here is CASTLAGGSYNEQFF. For the CDR3, the DNA is TGTGCCAGCACCCTAGCGGGGGGGTCCTACAATGAGCAGTTCTTC. V gene TRBV28 combines with J gene TRBJ2-1, with TRBD2 matching 12 bases. Germline CDR1 reads MDHEN; CDR2 reads SYDVKM. J was trimmed by 1 base and V by 7 bases; bases with no gene match: 2. The CDR3 is 15 residues long.

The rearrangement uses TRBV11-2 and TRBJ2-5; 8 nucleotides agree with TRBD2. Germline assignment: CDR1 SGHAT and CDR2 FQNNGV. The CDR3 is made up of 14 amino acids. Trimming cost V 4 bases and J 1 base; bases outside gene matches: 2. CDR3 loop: CASSSRGVQETQYF. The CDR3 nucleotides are TGTGCCAGCAGCTCGCGGGGGGTCCAAGAGACCCAGTACTTC.

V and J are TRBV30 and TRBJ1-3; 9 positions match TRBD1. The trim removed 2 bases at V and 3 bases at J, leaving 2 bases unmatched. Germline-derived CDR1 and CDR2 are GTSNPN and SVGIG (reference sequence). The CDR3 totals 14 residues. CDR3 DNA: TGTGCCTGGAGTACAGGGGGCTATGGAAACACCATATATTTT. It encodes CAWSTGGYGNTIYF. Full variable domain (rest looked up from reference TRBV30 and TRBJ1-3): SQTIHQWPATLVQPVGSPLSLECTVEGTSNPNLYWYRQAAGRGLQLLFYSVGIGQISSEVPQNLSASRPQDRQFILSSKKLLLSDSGFYLCAWSTGGYGNTIYFGEGSWLTVV.

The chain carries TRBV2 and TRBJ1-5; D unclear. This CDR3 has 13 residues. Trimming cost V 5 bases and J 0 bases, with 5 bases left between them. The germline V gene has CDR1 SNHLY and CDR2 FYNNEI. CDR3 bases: TGTGCCAGCAGTTTATATAGCAATCAGCCCCAGCATTTT. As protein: CASSLYSNQPQHF.

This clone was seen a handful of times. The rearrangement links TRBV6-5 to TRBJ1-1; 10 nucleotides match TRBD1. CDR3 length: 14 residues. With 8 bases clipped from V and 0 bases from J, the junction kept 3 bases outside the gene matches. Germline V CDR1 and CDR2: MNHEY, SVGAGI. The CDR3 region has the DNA TGTGCCAGCGGACAGGGGGGCATGAACACTGAAGCTTTCTTT. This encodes CASGQGGMNTEAFF.

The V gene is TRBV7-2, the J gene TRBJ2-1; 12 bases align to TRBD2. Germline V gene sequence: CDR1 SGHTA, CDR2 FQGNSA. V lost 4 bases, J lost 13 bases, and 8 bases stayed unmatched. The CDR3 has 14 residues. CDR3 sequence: CASSSTLLAGGQFF. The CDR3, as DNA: TGTGCCAGCAGCTCAACTCTACTAGCGGGGGGTCAGTTCTTC.

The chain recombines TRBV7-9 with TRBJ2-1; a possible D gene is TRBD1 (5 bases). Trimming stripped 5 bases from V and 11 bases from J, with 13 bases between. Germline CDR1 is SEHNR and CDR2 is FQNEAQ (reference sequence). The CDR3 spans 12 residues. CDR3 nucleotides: TGTGCCAGCAGCCCCCTAGGGGATCAGCAGTTCTTC. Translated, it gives CASSPLGDQQFF.

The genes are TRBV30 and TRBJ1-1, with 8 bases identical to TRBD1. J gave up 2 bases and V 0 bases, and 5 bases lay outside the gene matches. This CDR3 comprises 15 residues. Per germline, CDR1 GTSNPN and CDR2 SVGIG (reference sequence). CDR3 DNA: TGTGCCTGGAGTGTACGGACAGGGATTAACACTGAAGCTTTCTTT. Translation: CAWSVRTGINTEAFF.

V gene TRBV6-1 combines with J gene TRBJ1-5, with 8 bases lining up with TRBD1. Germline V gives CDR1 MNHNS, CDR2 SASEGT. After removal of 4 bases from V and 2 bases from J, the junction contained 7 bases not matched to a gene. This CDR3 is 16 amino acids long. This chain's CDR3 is CASSAFGQGGNQPQHF. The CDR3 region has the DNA TGTGCCAGCAGTGCCTTCGGACAGGGCGGCAATCAGCCCCAGCATTTT.

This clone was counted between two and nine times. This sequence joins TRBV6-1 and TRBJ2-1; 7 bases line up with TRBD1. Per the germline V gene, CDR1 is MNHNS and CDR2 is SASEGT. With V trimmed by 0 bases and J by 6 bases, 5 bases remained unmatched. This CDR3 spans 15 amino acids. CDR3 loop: CASSEAEGQINEQFF. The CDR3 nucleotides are TGTGCCAGCAGTGAAGCTGAGGGACAGATCAATGAGCAGTTCTTC.

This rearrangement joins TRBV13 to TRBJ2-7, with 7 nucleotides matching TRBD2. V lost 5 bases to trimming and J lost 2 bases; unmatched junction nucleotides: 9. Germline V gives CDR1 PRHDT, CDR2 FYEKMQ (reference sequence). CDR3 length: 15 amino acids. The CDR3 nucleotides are TGTGCCAGCAGCACCCAGCGGGGTGCAGCCTACGAGCAGTACGTC. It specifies CASSTQRGAAYEQYV.

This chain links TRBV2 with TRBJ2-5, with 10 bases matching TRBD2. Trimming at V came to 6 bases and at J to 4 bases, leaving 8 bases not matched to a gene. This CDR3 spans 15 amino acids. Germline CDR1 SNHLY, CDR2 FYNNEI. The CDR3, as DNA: TGTGCCAGCAGCCCGATTCGGACTAGCGGAGAGACCCAGTACTTC. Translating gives CASSPIRTSGETQYF. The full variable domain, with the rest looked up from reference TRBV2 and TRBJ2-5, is EPEVTQTPSHQVTQMGQEVILRCVPISNHLYFYWYRQILGQKVEFLVSFYNNEISEKSEIFDDQFSVERPDGSNFTLKIRSTKLEDSAMYFCASSPIRTSGETQYFGPGTRLLVL.

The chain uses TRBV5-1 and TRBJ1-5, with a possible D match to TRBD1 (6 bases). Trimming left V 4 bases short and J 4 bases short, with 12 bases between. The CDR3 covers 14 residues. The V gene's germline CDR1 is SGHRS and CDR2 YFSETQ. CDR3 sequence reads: CASSPQGLNQPQHF. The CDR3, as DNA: TGCGCCAGCAGCCCACAGGGATTAAATCAGCCCCAGCATTTT.

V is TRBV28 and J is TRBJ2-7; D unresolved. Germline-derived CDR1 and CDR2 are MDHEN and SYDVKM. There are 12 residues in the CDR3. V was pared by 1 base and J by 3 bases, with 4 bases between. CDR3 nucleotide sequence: TGTGCCAGCAGTTTATCAGGCTACGAGCAGTACGTC. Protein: CASSLSGYEQYV.

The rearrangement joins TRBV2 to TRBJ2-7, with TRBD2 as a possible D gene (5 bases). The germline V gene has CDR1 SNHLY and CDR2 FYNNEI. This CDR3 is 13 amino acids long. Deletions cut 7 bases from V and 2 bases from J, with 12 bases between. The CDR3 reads CASTRVPAYEQYF. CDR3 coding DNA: TGTGCCAGCACGAGGGTGCCTGCCTACGAGCAGTACTTC.

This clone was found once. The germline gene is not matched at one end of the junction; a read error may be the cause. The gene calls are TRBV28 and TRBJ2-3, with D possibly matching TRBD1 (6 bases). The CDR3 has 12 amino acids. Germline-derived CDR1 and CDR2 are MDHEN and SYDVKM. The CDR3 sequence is CASNLQGDTQYF. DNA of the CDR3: TGTGCCAGCAATTTACAGGGCGATACGCAGTATTTT. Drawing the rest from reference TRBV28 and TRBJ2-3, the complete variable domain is DVKVTQSSRYLVKRTGEKVFLECVQDMDHENMFWYRQDPGLGLRLIYFSYDVKMKEKGDIPEGYSVSREKKERFSLILESASTNQTSMYLCASNLQGDTQYFGPGTRLTVL.

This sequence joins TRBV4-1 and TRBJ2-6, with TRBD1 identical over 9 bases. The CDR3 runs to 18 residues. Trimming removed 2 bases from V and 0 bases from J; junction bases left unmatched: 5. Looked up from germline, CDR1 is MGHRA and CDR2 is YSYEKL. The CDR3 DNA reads TGCGCCAGCAGCCAACCGGGACAGGGCTTCTCTGGGGCCAACGTCCTGACTTTC. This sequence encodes CASSQPGQGFSGANVLTF.

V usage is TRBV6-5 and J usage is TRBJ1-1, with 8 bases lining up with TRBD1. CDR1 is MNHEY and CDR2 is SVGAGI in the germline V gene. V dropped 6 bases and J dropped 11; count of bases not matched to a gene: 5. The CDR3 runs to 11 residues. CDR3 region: CASSPDREAFF. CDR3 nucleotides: TGTGCCAGCAGCCCGGACAGGGAGGCTTTCTTT.